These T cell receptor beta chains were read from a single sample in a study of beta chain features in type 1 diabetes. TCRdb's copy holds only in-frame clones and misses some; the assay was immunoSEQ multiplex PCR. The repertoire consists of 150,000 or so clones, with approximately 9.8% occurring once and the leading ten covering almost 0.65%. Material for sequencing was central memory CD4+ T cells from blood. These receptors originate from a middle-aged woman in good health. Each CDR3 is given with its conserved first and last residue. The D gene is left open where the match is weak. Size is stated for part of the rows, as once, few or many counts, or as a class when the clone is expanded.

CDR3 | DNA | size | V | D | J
CASSRQFQETQYF | TGTGCCAGCAGTCGCCAGTTTCAAGAGACCCAGTACTTC | . | TRBV7-6 | . | TRBJ2-5
CASRTESGIRGEQFF | TGTGCCAGCAGGACCGAGTCGGGGATCCGGGGGGAGCAGTTCTTC | . | TRBV7-2 | . | TRBJ2-1
CASSVLDRDNSPLHF | TGTGCCAGCAGTGTTCTGGACAGAGATAATTCACCCCTCCACTTT | few | TRBV2 | . | TRBJ1-6
CASSTLAGSTDTQYF | TGCGCCAGCAGCACACTAGCGGGAAGCACAGATACGCAGTATTTT | few | TRBV5-1 | TRBD2 | TRBJ2-3
CASSLASRKNTGELFF | TGCGCCAGCAGCTTGGCTTCGCGGAAAAACACCGGGGAGCTGTTTTTT | . | TRBV5-1 | . | TRBJ2-2
CASSLLAGGPEEQYF | TGCGCCAGCAGCTTGCTAGCGGGGGGGCCGGAGGAGCAGTACTTC | few | TRBV5-1 | TRBD2 | TRBJ2-7
CASSAPGQPWKQYF | TGTGCCAGCAGTGCCCCGGGACAGCCTTGGAAGCAGTACTTC | . | TRBV6-5 | TRBD1 | TRBJ2-7
CAISGQGPNTEAFF | TGTGCCATCAGCGGACAAGGGCCGAACACTGAAGCTTTCTTT | few | TRBV10-3 | . | TRBJ1-1
CASTAGSGDHNEQFF | TGCGCCAGCACGGCCGGCAGCGGGGATCACAATGAGCAGTTCTTC | . | TRBV5-1 | TRBD2 | TRBJ2-1
CASSPGASREKLFF | TGTGCCAGCAGCCCAGGGGCTTCGAGGGAAAAACTGTTTTTT | . | TRBV7-2 | . | TRBJ1-4
CASSERQNKETQYF | TGTGCCAGCAGTGAGAGACAGAATAAAGAGACCCAGTACTTC | few | TRBV2 | . | TRBJ2-5
CASSLGPQGARFF | TGTGCCAGCAGCTTAGGACCCCAGGGGGCGCGGTTCTTC | . | TRBV7-2 | TRBD1 | TRBJ2-1
CASTSGTGTYEQYF | TGCGCCAGCACGAGCGGGACAGGGACCTACGAGCAGTACTTC | . | TRBV5-1 | TRBD1 | TRBJ2-7
CASSFQGGEAFF | TGTGCCAGCAGCTTTCAAGGGGGCGAGGCTTTCTTT | few | TRBV11-3 | TRBD1 | TRBJ1-1
CASSQGRGAGAFGGFEQFF | TGTGCCAGCAGCCAAGGCCGCGGAGCGGGGGCCTTCGGCGGTTTTGAGCAGTTCTTC | few | TRBV14 | TRBD2 | TRBJ2-1
CSARQGNEQYF | TGCAGTGCGAGACAGGGGAACGAGCAGTACTTC | . | TRBV20-1 | TRBD1 | TRBJ2-7
CASKVAGSYNEQFF | TGCGCCAGCAAAGTAGCGGGGTCCTACAATGAGCAGTTCTTC | few | TRBV5-1 | TRBD2 | TRBJ2-1
CASSLVQGTYEQYF | TGTGCCAGCAGCTTAGTTCAGGGTACCTACGAGCAGTACTTC | . | TRBV7-6 | . | TRBJ2-7
CASTKQGAQETQYF | TGTGCCAGCACTAAACAGGGGGCCCAAGAGACCCAGTACTTC | . | TRBV13 | TRBD1 | TRBJ2-5
CASSSFDTQYF | TGCGCCAGCAGTTCGTTCGATACGCAGTATTTT | few | TRBV5-1 | . | TRBJ2-3
CASSPPPYPGNEKLFF | TGCGCCAGCAGCCCGCCGCCCTATCCGGGTAATGAAAAACTGTTTTTT | few | TRBV5-1 | . | TRBJ1-4
CASSSTGRETQYF | TGTGCCAGTAGTTCGACAGGGAGGGAGACCCAGTACTTC | few | TRBV19 | . | TRBJ2-5
CASRYRGPDTEAFF | TGTGCCAGCAGATACAGGGGCCCCGACACTGAAGCTTTCTTT | few | TRBV2 | TRBD1 | TRBJ1-1
CASSGQGIANYGYTF | TGTGCCAGTAGCGGACAGGGGATCGCTAACTATGGCTACACCTTC | . | TRBV19 | TRBD1 | TRBJ1-2
CASSDGTSGGASTDTQYF | TGTGCCAGCAGTGACGGGACTAGCGGGGGGGCTAGCACAGATACGCAGTATTTT | . | TRBV6-1 | TRBD2 | TRBJ2-3
CASRFSGRTSYNEQFF | TGTGCAAGTCGCTTTTCAGGGAGGACCTCCTACAATGAGCAGTTCTTC | few | TRBV12-2 | . | TRBJ2-1
CASSDGTGNGEQYF | TGTGCCAGCAGTGACGGGACAGGGAACGGTGAGCAGTACTTC | . | TRBV2 | TRBD1 | TRBJ2-7
CASSIGQTLEKLFF | TGTGCCAGTAGCATCGGACAGACGCTTGAAAAACTGTTTTTT | . | TRBV19 | . | TRBJ1-4
CASSRTGRGGYTF | TGTGCCAGCAGTCGGACAGGGCGGGGAGGCTACACCTTC | many | TRBV6-5 | TRBD1 | TRBJ1-2
CASSPGTGAGGYTF | TGTGCCAGCAGCCCCGGGACAGGGGCGGGTGGCTACACCTTC | . | TRBV7-9 | TRBD1 | TRBJ1-2
CASSYRTRSDTQYF | TGTGCCAGCAGCTACCGTACTCGGTCAGATACGCAGTATTTT | few | TRBV7-2 | . | TRBJ2-3
CASSLRTSGGVNEQFF | TGTGCCAGCAGTTTGCGGACTAGCGGGGGGGTTAATGAGCAGTTCTTC | . | TRBV27 | TRBD2 | TRBJ2-1
CASSSAGLVYEQYF | TGTGCCAGCAGCAGTGCGGGGTTAGTCTACGAGCAGTACTTC | few | TRBV4-2 | . | TRBJ2-7
CASSQEASYEQYF | TGCGCCAGCAGCCAAGAGGCCTCCTACGAGCAGTACTTC | . | TRBV4-3 | . | TRBJ2-7
CASSPTGSEQFF | TGTGCCAGCAGTCCTACAGGGAGTGAGCAGTTCTTC | many | TRBV2 | . | TRBJ2-1
CASSYGQGDYNEQFF | TGTGCCAGCAGTTACGGGCAGGGGGATTACAATGAGCAGTTCTTC | . | TRBV6-6 | TRBD1 | TRBJ2-1
CASSQGPSGGFSYEQYF | TGTGCCAGCAGCCAGGGGCCTAGCGGGGGATTCTCCTACGAGCAGTACTTC | . | TRBV14 | TRBD2 | TRBJ2-7
CASSLGSSGGLTGELFF | TGTGCCAGCAGCTTGGGTTCTAGCGGGGGACTCACCGGGGAGCTGTTTTTT | few | TRBV5-4 | TRBD2 | TRBJ2-2
CASSLAIPDRGKRAYEQYF | TGTGCCAGCAGCTTAGCGATCCCCGATCGAGGAAAACGAGCCTACGAGCAGTACTTC | few | TRBV7-2 | . | TRBJ2-7
CASGLVLDRSTEAFF | TGTGCTAGTGGTTTGGTACTAGACCGGTCCACTGAAGCTTTCTTT | . | TRBV12-5 | . | TRBJ1-1
CASSLGGTAGLADTQYF | TGTGCCAGCAGCTTGGGGGGGACGGCGGGGTTGGCAGATACGCAGTATTTT | few | TRBV5-6 | . | TRBJ2-3
CASSLARAAGELFF | TGCGCCAGCAGCTTGGCCAGAGCGGCCGGGGAGCTGTTTTTT | . | TRBV5-1 | . | TRBJ2-2
CASSLQALGGSEQYF | TGTGCCAGCAGCTTACAGGCTTTAGGGGGCTCCGAGCAGTACTTC | few | TRBV7-2 | TRBD1 | TRBJ2-7